This T cell receptor beta chain comes out of a study of OX40 agonist ivuxolimab in advanced cancers. Context from the whole study: Ivuxolimab, which targeted the costimulatory receptor OX40 (CD134), was an agonistic, fully human IgG2 monoclonal antibody. Intravenous ivuxolimab was administered to patients every 2 weeks at six dose levels: 0.01, 0.1, 0.3, 1.5, 3 and 10 mg/kg. Among the roughly 50 dose-escalation patients, some 19 had hepatocellular carcinoma, approximately 15 melanoma, 9 renal cell carcinoma and 9 head and neck cancer. In the dose-escalation cohort, roughly 80% of patients were male, and the mean age was about 55 years, with a range of about 23 to 90. Prior anti-PD-1, anti-PD-L1 or anti-CTLA-4 therapy was permitted, and checkpoint inhibitors had been received by about two fifths of dose-escalation patients. Three dose-escalation patients achieved partial responses, one with hepatocellular carcinoma and two with cutaneous melanoma. The purpose of peripheral TCRbeta sequencing was to test whether ivuxolimab changed TCR sequence diversity and led to clonal T-cell expansion. The paper covers the monotherapy dose-escalation part of the phase I ivuxolimab trial, which included N ≈ 50 patients. Study-wide conclusions, independent of this receptor: Partial responders in the 0.1-3.0 mg/kg groups had among the lowest normalized peripheral clonal expansion, especially among CD8+ T cells. The antigen specificity of the peripheral T cells that underwent clonal expansion was not determined. Low levels of normalized T-cell clonal expansion were also seen in some patients who did not respond. After ivuxolimab, expanded clones were on average more numerous among CD8+ T cells than among CD4+ T cells. At doses from 0.1 to 3.0 mg/kg, clonal expansion was seen in both CD4+ and CD8+ blood T cells between baseline and week 6.

The junction carries 15 bases between V and J, which are trimmed by 1 base and 5 bases respectively. CDR1 and CDR2, per the germline V gene, are SGHAT and FQNNGV. From its cysteine to its phenylalanine, the CDR3 spans 15 amino acids. Left in the record is the CDR3 DNA by itself, 45 bases read in frame from the first base. Genomic DNA was extracted from sorted cells for sequencing of the TCRbeta CDR3 region. The immunoSEQ Assay was used to sequence the TCRbeta CDR3 regions. Imported from immuneACCESS, the table was reduced by TCRdb to in-frame sequences with V and J called. These copies leave out some clones; in studies compared against another copy, an unresolved V gene accounts for under half, and the cause of the remainder is not known. The sample table contains tens of thousands of clones; only one count was recorded for around 80% of them. Roughly an eighth of the sample comes from the top ten.

Remarks on this clone: Its antigen is unknown. No much larger clone is present one base from it, and per-base qualities are unavailable.

Patients with a history of autoimmune disease or receiving systemic immunosuppression were excluded from the trial. In every dose cohort, peripheral blood was drawn for TCR sequencing at baseline, cycle 4 day 1, and cycle 7 day 1. Samples were obtained from an open-label, multicenter, first-in-human phase I dose-escalation trial of ivuxolimab. Adults with locally advanced or metastatic head and neck squamous cell, hepatocellular, melanoma or renal cell carcinoma were enrolled in the trial. Before TCR sequencing, CD4+ and CD8+ T cells were separately sorted from peripheral blood. Here the sequenced sample was CD4+ or CD8+ T cells sorted from blood, taken in a trial of the OX40 agonist ivuxolimab. The clonotype was recovered from an adult with an advanced solid tumor such as melanoma, head and neck, liver or kidney cancer. The rearrangement combines TRBV11-2 with TRBJ2-7; the D gene is perhaps TRBD1 or TRBD2, as each covers 7 bases. The DNA sequence follows: TGTGCCAGCAGCTTAGTGGCAGGGGGGGACCACGAGCAGTACTTC. Translated, it gives CASSLVAGGDHEQYF.